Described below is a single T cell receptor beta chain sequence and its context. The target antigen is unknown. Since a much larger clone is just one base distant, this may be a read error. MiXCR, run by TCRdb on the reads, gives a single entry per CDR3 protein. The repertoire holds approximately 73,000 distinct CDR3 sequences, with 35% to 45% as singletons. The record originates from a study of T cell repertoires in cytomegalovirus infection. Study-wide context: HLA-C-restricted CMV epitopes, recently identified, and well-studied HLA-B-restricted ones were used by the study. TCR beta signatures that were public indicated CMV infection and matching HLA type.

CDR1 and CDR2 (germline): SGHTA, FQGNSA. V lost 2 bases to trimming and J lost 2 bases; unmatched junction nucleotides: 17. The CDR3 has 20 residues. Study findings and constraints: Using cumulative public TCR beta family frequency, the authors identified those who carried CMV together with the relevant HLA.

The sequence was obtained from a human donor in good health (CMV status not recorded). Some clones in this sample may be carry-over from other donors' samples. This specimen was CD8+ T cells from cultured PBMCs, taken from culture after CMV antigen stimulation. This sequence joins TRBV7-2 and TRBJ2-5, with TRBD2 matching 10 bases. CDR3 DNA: TGTGCCAGCAGCTTATCAACAGCGGGGGGGCCAAAACTTCTTCAAGAGACCCAGTACTTC. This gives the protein CASSLSTAGGPKLLQETQYF.